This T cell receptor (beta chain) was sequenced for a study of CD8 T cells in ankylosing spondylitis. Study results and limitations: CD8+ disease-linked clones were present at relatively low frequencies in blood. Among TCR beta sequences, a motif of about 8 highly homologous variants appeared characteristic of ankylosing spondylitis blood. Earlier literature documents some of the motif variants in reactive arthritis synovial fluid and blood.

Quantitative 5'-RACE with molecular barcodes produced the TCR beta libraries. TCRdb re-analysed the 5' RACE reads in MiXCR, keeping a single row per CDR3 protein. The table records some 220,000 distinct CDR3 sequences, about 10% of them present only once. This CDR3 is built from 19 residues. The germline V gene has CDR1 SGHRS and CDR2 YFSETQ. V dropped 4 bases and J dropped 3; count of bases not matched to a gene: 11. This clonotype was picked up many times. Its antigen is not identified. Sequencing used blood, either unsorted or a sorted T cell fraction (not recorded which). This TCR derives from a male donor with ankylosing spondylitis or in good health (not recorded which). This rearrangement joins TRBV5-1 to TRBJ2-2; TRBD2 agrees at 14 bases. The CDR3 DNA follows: TGCGCCAGCAGCCCGGGACTAGCGGGAGTAAGGGGTGACACCGGGGAGCTGTTTTTT. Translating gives CASSPGLAGVRGDTGELFF. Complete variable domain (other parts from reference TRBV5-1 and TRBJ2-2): KAGVTQTPRYLIKTRGQQVTLSCSPISGHRSVSWYQQTPGQGLQFLFEYFSETQRNKGNFPGRFSGRQFSNSRSEMNVSTLELGDSALYLCASSPGLAGVRGDTGELFFGEGSRLTVL.